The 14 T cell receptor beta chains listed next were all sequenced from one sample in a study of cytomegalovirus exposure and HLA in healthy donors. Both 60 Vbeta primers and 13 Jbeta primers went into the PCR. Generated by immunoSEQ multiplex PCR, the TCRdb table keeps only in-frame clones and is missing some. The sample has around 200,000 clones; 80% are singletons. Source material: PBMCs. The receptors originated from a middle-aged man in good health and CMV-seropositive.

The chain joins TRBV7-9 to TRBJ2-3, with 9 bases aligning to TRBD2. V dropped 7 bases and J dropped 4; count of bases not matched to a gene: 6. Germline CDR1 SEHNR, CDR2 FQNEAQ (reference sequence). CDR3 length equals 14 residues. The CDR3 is CASTKAGGPDTQYF. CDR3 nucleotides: TGTGCCAGCACCAAGGCGGGGGGGCCAGATACGCAGTATTTT.

CDR3 DNA: TGTGCCAGCAGCCGACCCCCTCCGGGGAACATTCAGTACTTC. Its translation: CASSRPPPGNIQYF. V is TRBV27 and J is TRBJ2-4, with TRBD2 as a possible D gene (5 bases). CDR1 is MNHEY and CDR2 is SMNVEV in the germline V gene (reference sequence). The germline V and J ends were trimmed by 6 bases and 7 bases, with 16 bases remaining between them. This CDR3 has 14 amino acids.

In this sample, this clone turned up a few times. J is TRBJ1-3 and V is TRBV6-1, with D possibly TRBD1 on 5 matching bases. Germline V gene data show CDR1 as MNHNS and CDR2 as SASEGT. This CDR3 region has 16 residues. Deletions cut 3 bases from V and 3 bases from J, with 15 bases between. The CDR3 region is CASSDGTAGGGNTIYF. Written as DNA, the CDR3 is TGTGCCAGCAGTGACGGGACTGCCGGAGGTGGAAACACCATATATTTT.

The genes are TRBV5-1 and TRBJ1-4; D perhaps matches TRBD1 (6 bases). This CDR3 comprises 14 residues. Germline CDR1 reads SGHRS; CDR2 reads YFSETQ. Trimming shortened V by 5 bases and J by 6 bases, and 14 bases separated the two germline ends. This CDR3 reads CASRPWEGDEKLFF. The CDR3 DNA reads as TGCGCCAGCAGGCCCTGGGAGGGGGATGAAAAACTGTTTTTT.

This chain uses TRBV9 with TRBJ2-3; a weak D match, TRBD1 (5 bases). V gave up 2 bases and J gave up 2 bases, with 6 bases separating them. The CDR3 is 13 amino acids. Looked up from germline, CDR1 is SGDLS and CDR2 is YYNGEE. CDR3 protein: CASSVGLTDTQYF. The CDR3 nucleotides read TGTGCCAGCAGCGTGGGGCTCACAGATACGCAGTATTTT.

CDR3 sequence (DNA): TGTGCCTGGAGCTTTAGGGGGAGCTATGGCTACACCTTC. This codes for CAWSFRGSYGYTF. The J gene is TRBJ1-2, the V gene TRBV30; TRBD1 might be the D (6 bases). The CDR3 totals 13 residues. Germline V lookup: CDR1 GTSNPN, CDR2 SVGIG (reference sequence). The V and J ends lost 3 bases and 4 bases respectively, with 12 bases between them. The full variable domain, its missing parts supplied by reference TRBV30 and TRBJ1-2, is SQTIHQWPATLVQPVGSPLSLECTVEGTSNPNLYWYRQAAGRGLQLLFYSVGIGQISSEVPQNLSASRPQDRQFILSSKKLLLSDSGFYLCAWSFRGSYGYTFGSGTRLTVV.

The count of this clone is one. The CDR3 reads CAISESNQGNQPQHF. For the CDR3, the DNA is TGTGCCATCAGTGAGTCTAATCAGGGGAATCAGCCCCAGCATTTT. This chain connects TRBV10-3 to TRBJ1-5; weak D call: TRBD1 (6 bases). V was shortened by 0 bases and J by 4 bases, with 10 bases between the two germline ends. The CDR3 is made up of 15 amino acids. Germline values: CDR1 ENHRY, CDR2 SYGVKD.

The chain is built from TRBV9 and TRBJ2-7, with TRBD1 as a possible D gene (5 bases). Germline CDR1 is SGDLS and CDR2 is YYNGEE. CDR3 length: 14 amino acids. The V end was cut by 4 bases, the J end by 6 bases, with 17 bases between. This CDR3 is CASSTLDTASEQYF. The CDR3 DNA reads TGTGCCAGCAGCACGCTGGACACGGCGTCCGAGCAGTACTTC.

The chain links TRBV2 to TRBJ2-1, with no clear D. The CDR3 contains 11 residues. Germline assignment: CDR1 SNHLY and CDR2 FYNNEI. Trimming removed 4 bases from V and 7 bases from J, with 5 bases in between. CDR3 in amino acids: CASSALNEQFF. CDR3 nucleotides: TGTGCCAGCAGTGCTTTGAATGAGCAGTTCTTC. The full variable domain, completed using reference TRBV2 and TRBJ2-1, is EPEVTQTPSHQVTQMGQEVILRCVPISNHLYFYWYRQILGQKVEFLVSFYNNEISEKSEIFDDQFSVERPDGSNFTLKIRSTKLEDSAMYFCASSALNEQFFGPGTRLTVL.

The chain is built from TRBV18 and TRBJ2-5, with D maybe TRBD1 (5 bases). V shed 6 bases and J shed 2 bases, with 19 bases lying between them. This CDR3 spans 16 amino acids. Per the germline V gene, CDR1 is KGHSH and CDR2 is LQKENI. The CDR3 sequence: CASSGRLWQTQETQYF. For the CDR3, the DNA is TGTGCCAGCTCGGGGCGGCTTTGGCAGACTCAAGAGACCCAGTACTTC.

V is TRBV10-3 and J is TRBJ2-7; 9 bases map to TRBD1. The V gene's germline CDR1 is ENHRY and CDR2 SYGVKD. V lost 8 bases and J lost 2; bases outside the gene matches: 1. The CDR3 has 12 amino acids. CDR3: CAIRTGAYEQYF. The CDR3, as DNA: TGTGCCATCCGGACAGGGGCCTACGAGCAGTACTTC.

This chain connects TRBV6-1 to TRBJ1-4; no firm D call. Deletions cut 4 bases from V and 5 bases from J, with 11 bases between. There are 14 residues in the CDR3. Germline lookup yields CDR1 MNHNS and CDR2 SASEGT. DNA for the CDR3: TGTGCCAGCAGTGCGACTTACCCGAATGAAAAACTGTTTTTT. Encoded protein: CASSATYPNEKLFF.

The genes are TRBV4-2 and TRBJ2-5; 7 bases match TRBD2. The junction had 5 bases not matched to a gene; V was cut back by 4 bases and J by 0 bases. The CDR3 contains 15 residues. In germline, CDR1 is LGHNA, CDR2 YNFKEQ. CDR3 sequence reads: CASSPSGEDQETQYF. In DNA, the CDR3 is TGTGCCAGCAGCCCCAGCGGGGAGGACCAAGAGACCCAGTACTTC.

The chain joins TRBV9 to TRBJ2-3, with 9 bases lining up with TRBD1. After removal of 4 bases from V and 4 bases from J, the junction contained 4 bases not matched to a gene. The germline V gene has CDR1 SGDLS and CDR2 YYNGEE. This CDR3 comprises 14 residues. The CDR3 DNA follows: TGTGCCAGCAGCTCGGGACAGGGTTCAGATACGCAGTATTTT. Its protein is CASSSGQGSDTQYF.